The rows below give T cell receptor beta chains drawn from one sample of a study of T cells after somatic rescue of genetic block. The table came from immunoSEQ multiplex PCR; TCRdb's copy has only in-frame clones and leaves some out. The sample carries tens of thousands of clones, 85% to 90% recorded once. The sample taken for sequencing was peripheral blood mononuclear cells (PBMCs). These receptors came from a woman younger than 35. Each CDR3 is given with its conserved first and last residue. D genes are given only for firm matches. Expanded clones are given a class, and other clones once, few, many or no size at all.

-	-	TRBV9	TRBJ1-1	TGTGCCAGCAGCGTGTTTCCAGGGTCGAACACTGAAGCTTTCTTT	CASSVFPGSNTEAFF
-	-	TRBV19	TRBJ2-1	TGTGCCAGTAGTCCTCCGGGCGAAATCTACAATGAGCAGTTCTTC	CASSPPGEIYNEQFF
-	-	TRBV7-2	TRBJ1-5	TGTGCCAGCAGCTTGGGAGGGGTGGGGAATCAGCCCCAGCATTTT	CASSLGGVGNQPQHF
-	-	TRBV2	TRBJ1-2	TGTGCCAGCAGTGAAGAAGGGAACTATGGCTACACCTTC	CASSEEGNYGYTF
-	TRBD1	TRBV4-1	TRBJ1-1	TGCGCCAGCAGCCAAGATTCCCCACAGGGGAAGTATTGGCACACTGAAGCTTTCTTT	CASSQDSPQGKYWHTEAFF
-	-	TRBV4-1	TRBJ2-7	TGCGCCAGCAGCCAACCGGCGGCTAGCAGCGAGCAGTACTTC	CASSQPAASSEQYF
-	-	TRBV9	TRBJ1-4	TGTGCCCCCCAAATCGGGTTTTATGAAAAACTGTTTTTT	CAPQIGFYEKLFF
-	TRBD2	TRBV6-6	TRBJ2-1	TGTGCCAGCAGACCCAGCGGGGGCGGCTACAATGAGCAGTTCTTC	CASRPSGGGYNEQFF
-	-	TRBV13	TRBJ2-7	TGTGCCAGCAGCATCGGACGACGGGGGTTCTACGAGCAGTACTTC	CASSIGRRGFYEQYF
once	-	TRBV6-6	TRBJ1-1	TGTGCCAGCAGTTTGCGGGATTTGGGCACTGAAGCTTTCTTT	CASSLRDLGTEAFF
-	-	TRBV30	TRBJ1-3	TGTGCCTGGAGTTCCAGGGCTGGAAACACCATATATTTT	CAWSSRAGNTIYF
-	-	TRBV19	TRBJ1-2	TGTGCCAGTAGTATAGATCTATCAGCACGTTCTAACTATGGCTACACCTTC	CASSIDLSARSNYGYTF
-	TRBD1	TRBV4-2	TRBJ1-3	TGTGCCAGCAGCCAAGGCGACAGGGATAGCGGGGTAGACACCATATATTTT	CASSQGDRDSGVDTIYF
-	-	TRBV6-5	TRBJ2-7	TGTGCCAGCAGTATAGACAGGTACTACGAGCAGTACTTC	CASSIDRYYEQYF
-	TRBD1	TRBV28	TRBJ1-1	TGTGCCAGCAGTTCCTCGGGACAGGGTTTGCTGAACACTGAAGCTTTCTTT	CASSSSGQGLLNTEAFF
-	TRBD2	TRBV4-1	TRBJ2-7	TGCGCCAGCAGCCAAGTAGGGACTAGCGGAACCTACGAGCAGTACTTC	CASSQVGTSGTYEQYF
-	TRBD1	TRBV15	TRBJ2-4	TGTGCCACCAGCATTTTCGGGACAGGGAAAATAAACATTCAGTACTTC	CATSIFGTGKINIQYF
-	TRBD1	TRBV6-5	TRBJ2-7	TGTGCCAGCAGTTTAAGGACAGGGGGGAACCACGAGCAGTACTTC	CASSLRTGGNHEQYF
-	-	TRBV5-1	TRBJ2-5	TGCGCCAGCAGCTTGGGTCCCCTAGCCCCGGAGACCCAGTACTTC	CASSLGPLAPETQYF
-	TRBD2	TRBV10-3	TRBJ2-3	TGTGCCATCAGCCCCTTTTTTAGCGGGTTCCCTCCGCGCACAGATACGCAGTATTTT	CAISPFFSGFPPRTDTQYF
-	-	TRBV7-9	TRBJ2-2	TGTGCCAGCAGCTCCGGCTTTGGGCAGAGCCCCGAACGGGGGGAGCTGTTTTTT	CASSSGFGQSPERGELFF
-	-	TRBV5-5	TRBJ1-2	TGTGCCAGCAGCTTGGTAGGGAACGCTGGCTACACCTTC	CASSLVGNAGYTF
-	-	TRBV6-5	TRBJ2-1	TGTGCCAGCAGCAAGGGACCCTCCTACAATGAGCAGTTCTTC	CASSKGPSYNEQFF
-	TRBD2	TRBV7-8	TRBJ2-3	TGTGCCAGCAGACTTAGCGGGAGTGGCTCAGATACGCAGTATTTT	CASRLSGSGSDTQYF
-	-	TRBV29-1	TRBJ1-3	TGCAGCGTCGGGGGGTCGGGCGGTGGAAACACCATATATTTT	CSVGGSGGGNTIYF
-	-	TRBV7-6	TRBJ1-2	TGTGCCAGCAGCTTCTCCGGGGCTAACTATGGCTACACCTTC	CASSFSGANYGYTF
few	-	TRBV6-1	TRBJ1-6	TGTGCCAGCAGTGAAGCGGGGGCGGAGACAGGCTCCCTCCACTTT	CASSEAGAETGSLHF